This TCR beta chain is from a study of blood T cell repertoires in COVID-19. This CDR3 has 14 residues. Germline assignment: CDR1 SGHNT and CDR2 YYREEE (reference sequence). Trimming stripped 3 bases from V and 3 bases from J, with 13 bases between. Assay: immunoSEQ multiplex PCR; the TCRdb copy retains only in-frame clones and omits some. Here the sample spans under 250,000 clones, roughly four fifths being singletons. The V and J genes are TRBV5-4 and TRBJ2-7; D possibly corresponds to TRBD2 (7 bases). This receptor was identified in a woman between 70 and 85 years old with acute or convalescent COVID-19. Specimen: peripheral blood. This CDR3 is CASSSNREGYEQYF. DNA of the CDR3: TGTGCCAGCAGCTCCAACAGGGAGGGCTACGAGCAGTACTTC. Full variable domain (outside the CDR3, taken from reference TRBV5-4 and TRBJ2-7): ETGVTQSPTHLIKTRGQQVTLRCSSQSGHNTVSWYQQALGQGPQFIFQYYREEENGRGNFPPRFSGLQFPNYSSELNVNALELDDSALYLCASSSNREGYEQYFGPGTRLTVT.